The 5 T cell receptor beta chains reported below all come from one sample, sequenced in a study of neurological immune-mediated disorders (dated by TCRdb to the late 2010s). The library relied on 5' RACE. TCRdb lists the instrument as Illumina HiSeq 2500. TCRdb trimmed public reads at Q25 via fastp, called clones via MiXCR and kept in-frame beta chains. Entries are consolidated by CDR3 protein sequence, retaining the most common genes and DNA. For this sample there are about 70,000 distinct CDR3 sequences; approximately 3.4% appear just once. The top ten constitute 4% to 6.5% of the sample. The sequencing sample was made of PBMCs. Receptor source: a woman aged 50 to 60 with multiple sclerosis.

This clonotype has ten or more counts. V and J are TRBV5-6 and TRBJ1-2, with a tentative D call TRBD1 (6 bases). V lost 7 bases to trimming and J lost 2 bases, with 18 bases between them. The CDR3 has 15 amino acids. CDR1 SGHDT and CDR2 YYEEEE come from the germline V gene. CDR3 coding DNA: TGTGCCAGCGTCGAAATGACAGGCGTCAACTATGGCTACACCTTC. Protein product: CASVEMTGVNYGYTF.

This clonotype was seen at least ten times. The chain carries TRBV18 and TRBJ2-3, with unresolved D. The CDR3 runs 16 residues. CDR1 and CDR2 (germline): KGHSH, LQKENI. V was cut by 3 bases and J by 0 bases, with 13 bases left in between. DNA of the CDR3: TGTGCCAGCTCACCGCTCCCGGAGACTAGCACAGATACGCAGTATTTT. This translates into CASSPLPETSTDTQYF.

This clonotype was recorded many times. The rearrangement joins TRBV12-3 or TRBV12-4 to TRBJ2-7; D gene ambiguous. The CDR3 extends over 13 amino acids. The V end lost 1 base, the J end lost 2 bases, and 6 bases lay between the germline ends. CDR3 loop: CASSLVGTYEQYF. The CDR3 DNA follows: TGTGCCAGCAGTTTAGTGGGCACCTACGAGCAGTACTTC.

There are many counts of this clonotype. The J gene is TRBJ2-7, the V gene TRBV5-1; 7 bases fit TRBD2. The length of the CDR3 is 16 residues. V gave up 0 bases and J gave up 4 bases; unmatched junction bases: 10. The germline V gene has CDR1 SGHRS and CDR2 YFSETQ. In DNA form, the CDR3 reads TGCGCCAGCAGCTTGGACTTTGGGACTAAAACTTACGAGCAGTACTTC. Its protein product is CASSLDFGTKTYEQYF.

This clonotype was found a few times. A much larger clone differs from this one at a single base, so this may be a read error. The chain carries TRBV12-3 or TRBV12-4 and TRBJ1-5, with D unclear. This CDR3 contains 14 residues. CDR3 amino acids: CASSFGEDLQPQNF. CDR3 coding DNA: TGTGCCAGCAGTTTTGGCGAGGATTTGCAGCCCCAGAATTTT.